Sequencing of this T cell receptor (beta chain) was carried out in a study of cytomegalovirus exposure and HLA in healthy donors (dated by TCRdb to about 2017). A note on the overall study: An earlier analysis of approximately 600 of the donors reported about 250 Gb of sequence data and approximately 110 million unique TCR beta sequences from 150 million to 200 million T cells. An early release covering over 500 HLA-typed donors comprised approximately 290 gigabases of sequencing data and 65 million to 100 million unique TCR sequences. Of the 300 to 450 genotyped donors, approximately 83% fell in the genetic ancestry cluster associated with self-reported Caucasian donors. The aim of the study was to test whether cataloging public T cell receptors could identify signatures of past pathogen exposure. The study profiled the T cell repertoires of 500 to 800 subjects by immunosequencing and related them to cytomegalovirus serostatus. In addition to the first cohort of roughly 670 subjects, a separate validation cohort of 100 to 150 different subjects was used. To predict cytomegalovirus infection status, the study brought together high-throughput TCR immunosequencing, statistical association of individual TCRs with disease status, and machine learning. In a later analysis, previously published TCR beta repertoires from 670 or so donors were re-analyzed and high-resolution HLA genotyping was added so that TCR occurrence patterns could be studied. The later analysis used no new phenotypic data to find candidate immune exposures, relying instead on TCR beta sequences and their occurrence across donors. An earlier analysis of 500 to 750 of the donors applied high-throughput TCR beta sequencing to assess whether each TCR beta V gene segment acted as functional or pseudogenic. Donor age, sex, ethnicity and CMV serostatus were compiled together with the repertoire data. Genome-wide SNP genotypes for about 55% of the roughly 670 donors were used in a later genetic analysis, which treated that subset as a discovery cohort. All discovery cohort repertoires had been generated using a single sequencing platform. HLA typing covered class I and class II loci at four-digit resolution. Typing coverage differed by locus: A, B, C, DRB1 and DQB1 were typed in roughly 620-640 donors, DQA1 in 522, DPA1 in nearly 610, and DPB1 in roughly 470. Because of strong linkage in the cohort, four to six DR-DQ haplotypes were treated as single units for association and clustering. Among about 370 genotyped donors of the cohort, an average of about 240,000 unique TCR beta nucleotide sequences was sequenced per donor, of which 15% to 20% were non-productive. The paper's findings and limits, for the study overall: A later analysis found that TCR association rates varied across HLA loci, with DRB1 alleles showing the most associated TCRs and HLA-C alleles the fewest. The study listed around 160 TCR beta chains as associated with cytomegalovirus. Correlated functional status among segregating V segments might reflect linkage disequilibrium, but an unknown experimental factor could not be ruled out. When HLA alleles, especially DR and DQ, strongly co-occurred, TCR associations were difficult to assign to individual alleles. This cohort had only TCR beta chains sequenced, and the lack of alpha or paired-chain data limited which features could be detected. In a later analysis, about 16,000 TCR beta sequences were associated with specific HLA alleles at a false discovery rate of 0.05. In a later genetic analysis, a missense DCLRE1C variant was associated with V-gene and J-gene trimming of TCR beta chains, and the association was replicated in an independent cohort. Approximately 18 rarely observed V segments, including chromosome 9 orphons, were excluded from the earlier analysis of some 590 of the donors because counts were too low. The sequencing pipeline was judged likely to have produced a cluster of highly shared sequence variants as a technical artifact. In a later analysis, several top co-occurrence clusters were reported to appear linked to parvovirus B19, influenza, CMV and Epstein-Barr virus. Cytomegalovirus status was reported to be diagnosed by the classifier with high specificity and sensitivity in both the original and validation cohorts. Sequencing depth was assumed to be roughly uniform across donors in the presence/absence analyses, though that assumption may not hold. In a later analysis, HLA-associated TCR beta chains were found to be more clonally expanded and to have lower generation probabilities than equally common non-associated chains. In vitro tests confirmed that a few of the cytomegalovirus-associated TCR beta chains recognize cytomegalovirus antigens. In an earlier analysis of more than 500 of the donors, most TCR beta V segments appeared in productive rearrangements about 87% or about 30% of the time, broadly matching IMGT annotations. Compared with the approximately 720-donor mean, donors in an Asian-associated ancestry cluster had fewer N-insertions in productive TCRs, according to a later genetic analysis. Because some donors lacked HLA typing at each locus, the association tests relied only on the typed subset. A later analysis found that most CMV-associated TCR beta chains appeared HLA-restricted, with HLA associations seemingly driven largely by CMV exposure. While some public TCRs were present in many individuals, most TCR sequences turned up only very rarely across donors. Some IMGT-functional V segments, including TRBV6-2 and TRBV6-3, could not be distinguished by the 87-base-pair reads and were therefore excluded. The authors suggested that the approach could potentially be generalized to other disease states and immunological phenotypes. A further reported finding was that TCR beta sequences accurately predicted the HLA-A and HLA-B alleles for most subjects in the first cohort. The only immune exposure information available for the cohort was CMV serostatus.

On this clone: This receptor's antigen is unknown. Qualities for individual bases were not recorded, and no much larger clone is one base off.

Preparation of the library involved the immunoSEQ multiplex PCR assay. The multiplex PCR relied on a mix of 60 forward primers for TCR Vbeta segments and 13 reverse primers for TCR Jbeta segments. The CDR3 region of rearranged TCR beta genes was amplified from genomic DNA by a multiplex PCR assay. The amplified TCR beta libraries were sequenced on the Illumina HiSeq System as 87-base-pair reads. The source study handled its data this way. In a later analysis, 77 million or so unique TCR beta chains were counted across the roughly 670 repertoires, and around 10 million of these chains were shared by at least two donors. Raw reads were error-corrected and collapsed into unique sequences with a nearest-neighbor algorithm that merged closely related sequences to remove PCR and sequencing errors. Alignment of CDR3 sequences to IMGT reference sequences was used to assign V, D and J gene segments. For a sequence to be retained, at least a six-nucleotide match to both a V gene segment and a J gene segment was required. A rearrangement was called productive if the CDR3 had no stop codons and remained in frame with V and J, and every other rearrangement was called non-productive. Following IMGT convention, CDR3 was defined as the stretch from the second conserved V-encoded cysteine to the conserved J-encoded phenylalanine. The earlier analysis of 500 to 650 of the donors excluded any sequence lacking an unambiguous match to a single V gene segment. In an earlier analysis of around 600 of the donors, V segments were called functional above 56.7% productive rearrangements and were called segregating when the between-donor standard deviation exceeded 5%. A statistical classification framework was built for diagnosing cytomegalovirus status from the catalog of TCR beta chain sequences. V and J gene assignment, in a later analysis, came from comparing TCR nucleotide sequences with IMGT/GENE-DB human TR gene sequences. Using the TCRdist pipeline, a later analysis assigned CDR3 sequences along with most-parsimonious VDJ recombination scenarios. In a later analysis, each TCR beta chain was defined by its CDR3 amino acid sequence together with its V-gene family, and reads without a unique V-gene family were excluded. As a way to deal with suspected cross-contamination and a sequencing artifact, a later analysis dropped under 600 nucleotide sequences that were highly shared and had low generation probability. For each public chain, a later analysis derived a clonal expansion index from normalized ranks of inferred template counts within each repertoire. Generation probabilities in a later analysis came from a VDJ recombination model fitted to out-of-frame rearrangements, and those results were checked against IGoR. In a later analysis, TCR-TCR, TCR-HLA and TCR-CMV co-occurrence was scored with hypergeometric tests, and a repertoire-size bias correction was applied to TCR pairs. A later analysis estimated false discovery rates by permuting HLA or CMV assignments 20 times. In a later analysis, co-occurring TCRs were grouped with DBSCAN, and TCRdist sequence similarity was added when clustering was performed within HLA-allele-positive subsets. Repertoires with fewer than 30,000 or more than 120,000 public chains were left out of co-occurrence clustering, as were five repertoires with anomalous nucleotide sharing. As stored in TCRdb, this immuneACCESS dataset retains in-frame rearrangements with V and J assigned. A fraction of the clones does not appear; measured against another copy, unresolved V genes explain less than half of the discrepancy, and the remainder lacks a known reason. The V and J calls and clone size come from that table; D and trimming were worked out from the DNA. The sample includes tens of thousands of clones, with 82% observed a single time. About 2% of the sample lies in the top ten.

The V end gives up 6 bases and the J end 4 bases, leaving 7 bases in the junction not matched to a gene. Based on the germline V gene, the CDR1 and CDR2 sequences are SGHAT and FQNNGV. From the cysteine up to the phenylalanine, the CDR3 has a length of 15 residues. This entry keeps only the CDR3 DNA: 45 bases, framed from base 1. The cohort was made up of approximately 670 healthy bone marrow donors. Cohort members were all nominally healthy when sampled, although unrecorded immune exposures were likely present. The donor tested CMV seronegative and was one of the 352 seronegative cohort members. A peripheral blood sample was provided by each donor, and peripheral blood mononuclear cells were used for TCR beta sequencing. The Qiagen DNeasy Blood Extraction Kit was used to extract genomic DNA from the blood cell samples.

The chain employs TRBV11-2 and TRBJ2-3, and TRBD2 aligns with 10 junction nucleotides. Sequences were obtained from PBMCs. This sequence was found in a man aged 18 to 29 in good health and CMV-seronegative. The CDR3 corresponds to CASSPSGGAADTQYF. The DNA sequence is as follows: TGTGCCAGCAGTCCCAGCGGGGGGGCCGCAGATACGCAGTATTTT. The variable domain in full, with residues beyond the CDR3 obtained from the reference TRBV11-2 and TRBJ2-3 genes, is EAGVAQSPRYKIIEKRQSVAFWCNPISGHATLYWYQQILGQGPKLLIQFQNNGVVDDSQLPKDRFSAERLKGVDSTLKIQPAKLEDSAVYLCASSPSGGAADTQYFGPGTRLTVL.